A selection of T cell receptor beta chains follows, all from one sample in a study of CD8 T cells in Susac syndrome. In TCRdb, the immunoSEQ multiplex PCR reads were re-called with MiXCR into one record per CDR3 protein. Among 110,000 or so distinct CDR3 sequences, around 94% were seen once, and the ten largest hold 0.085% to 0.095%. Sequencing input: CD4+ T cells from PBMCs. Receptors originate from a human donor with multiple sclerosis. Each CDR3 is given with its conserved first and last residue. Expanded clones are given a class, and other clones once, few, many or no size at all.

>TRBV11-2|.
CASSLVGGLISSYNEQFF
>TRBV12-3/TRBV12-4|.
CASRSGSSYNEQFF
>TRBV2|.
CASSAGTVSTF
>TRBV6-2/TRBV6-3|.
CASSYSGTVNTEAFF
>TRBV15|.
CATSSSTGGRQPQHF
>TRBV20-1|.
CSAIKSSGQETQYF
>TRBV5-1|.
CASSRDRGSNYGYTF
>TRBV4-1|.
CASTSLMTSGNTIYF
>TRBV7-9|.
CASSTRLEQYF
>TRBV12-3/TRBV12-4|.
CASSKTSGPPSEQYF
>TRBV2|.
CASSPARGFYGYTF
>TRBV2|.
CASSERNEQFF
>TRBV29-1|.
CISWTSEVYGYTF
>TRBV7-9|.
CASSWGQPSGMDYGYTF
>TRBV20-1|.
CSALGWGGAGGRYEQYF
>TRBV5-6|.
CASSLGSINYGYTF
>TRBV6-5|.
CASSLPDRADTQYF
>TRBV30|.
CAWNRLAGGPHSYEQYF
>TRBV28|.
CASSSAGTGGTGYTF
>TRBV28|.
CASSLKNEQFF
>TRBV20-1|.
CSARWQTYGYTF
>TRBV7-7|.
CASSLTTFPTGELFF
>TRBV6-2/TRBV6-3|.
CASKIGGRQPQHF
>TRBV7-9|.
CASSSVVRDEPLHF
>TRBV29-1|once
CSVGRYQETQYF
>TRBV7-2|.
CASSSLKETQYF
>TRBV4-1|once
CASSQGFGYPNQPQHF
>TRBV4-3|.
CASSQGSSGGAADTQYF
>TRBV19|.
CASSMTEGYTF
>TRBV19|.
CASSIGGADSGANVLTF
>TRBV6-5|.
CASGQTGRNIQYF
>TRBV7-2|.
CASSAARGTSYLRDEQFF
>TRBV19|.
CASSTATAYSNQPQHF
>TRBV3-1|.
CASSQELRNEQFF
>TRBV6-2/TRBV6-3|.
CASSDGLAGGYEQYF
>TRBV13|.
CASSYAGGSTEAFF
>TRBV6-2/TRBV6-3|.
CASSYKQSTDTQYF
>TRBV12-3/TRBV12-4|.
CASTSWGSGEQYF
>TRBV19|.
CASSIGIQETQYF
>TRBV28|.
CASSLQGVGEKLFF
>TRBV20-1|.
CSARSTGQGDTEAFF
>TRBV19|.
CASSPDRGHQETQYF
>TRBV11-2|.
CASSRARMEQYF
>TRBV3-1|.
CASSPGQGWDGYTF
>TRBV5-4|.
CASSLALAAQTGELFF
>TRBV18|.
CASSPPQQPNQPQHF
>TRBV25-1|.
CASSEPGAGRDRGYTF